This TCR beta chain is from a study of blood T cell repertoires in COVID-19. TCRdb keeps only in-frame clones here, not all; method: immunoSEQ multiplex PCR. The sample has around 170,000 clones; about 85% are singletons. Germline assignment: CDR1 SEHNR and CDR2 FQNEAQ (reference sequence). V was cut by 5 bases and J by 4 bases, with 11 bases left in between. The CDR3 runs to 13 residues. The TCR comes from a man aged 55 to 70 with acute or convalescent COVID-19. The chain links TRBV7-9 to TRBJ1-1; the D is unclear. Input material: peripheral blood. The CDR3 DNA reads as TGTGCCAGCAGCCGGACGGAGGGCACTGAAGCTTTCTTT. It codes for CASSRTEGTEAFF.